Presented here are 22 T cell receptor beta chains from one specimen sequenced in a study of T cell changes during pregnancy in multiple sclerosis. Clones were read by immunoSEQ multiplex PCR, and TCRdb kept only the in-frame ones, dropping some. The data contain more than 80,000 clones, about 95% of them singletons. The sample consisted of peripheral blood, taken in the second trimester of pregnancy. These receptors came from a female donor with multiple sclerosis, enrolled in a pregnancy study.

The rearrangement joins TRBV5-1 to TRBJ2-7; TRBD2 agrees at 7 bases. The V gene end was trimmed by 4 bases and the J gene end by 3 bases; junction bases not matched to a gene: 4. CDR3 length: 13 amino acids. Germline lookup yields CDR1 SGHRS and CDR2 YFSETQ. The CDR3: CASSEAGRYEQYF. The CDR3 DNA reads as TGCGCCAGCAGCGAAGCGGGGCGCTACGAGCAGTACTTC. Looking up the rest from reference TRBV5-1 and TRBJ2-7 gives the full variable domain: KAGVTQTPRYLIKTRGQQVTLSCSPISGHRSVSWYQQTPGQGLQFLFEYFSETQRNKGNFPGRFSGRQFSNSRSEMNVSTLELGDSALYLCASSEAGRYEQYFGPGTRLTVT.

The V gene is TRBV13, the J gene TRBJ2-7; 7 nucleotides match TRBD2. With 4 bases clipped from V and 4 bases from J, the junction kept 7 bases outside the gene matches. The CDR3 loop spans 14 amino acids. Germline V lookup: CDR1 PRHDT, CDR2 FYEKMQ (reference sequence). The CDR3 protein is CASSWPSGGYEQYF. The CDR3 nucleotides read TGTGCCAGCAGCTGGCCTAGCGGTGGATACGAGCAGTACTTC.

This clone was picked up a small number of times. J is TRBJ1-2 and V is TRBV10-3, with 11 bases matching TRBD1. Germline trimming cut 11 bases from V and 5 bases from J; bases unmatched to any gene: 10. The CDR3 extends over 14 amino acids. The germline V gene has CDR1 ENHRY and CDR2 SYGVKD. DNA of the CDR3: TGTGCCGCCAGCCGGACAGGGGGCCGGTATGGCTACACCTTC. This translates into CAASRTGGRYGYTF.

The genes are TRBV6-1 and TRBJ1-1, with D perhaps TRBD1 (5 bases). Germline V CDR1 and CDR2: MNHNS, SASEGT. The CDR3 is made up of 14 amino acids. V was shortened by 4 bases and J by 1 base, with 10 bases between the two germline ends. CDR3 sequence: CASSVGGGNTEAFF. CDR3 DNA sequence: TGTGCCAGCAGTGTTGGGGGGGGGAACACTGAAGCTTTCTTT.

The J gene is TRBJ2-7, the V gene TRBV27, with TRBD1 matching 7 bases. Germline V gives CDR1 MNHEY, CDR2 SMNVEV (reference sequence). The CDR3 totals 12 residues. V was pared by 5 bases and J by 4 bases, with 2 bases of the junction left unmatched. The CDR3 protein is CASSAQGYEQYF. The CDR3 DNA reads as TGTGCCAGCAGTGCACAGGGGTACGAGCAGTACTTC.

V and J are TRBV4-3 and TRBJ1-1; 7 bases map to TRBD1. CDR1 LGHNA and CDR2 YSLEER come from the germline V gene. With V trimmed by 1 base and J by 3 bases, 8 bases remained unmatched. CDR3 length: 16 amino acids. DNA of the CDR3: TGCGCCAGCAGCCAAGCGTTCGACAGGGCGTACACTGAAGCTTTCTTT. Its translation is CASSQAFDRAYTEAFF.

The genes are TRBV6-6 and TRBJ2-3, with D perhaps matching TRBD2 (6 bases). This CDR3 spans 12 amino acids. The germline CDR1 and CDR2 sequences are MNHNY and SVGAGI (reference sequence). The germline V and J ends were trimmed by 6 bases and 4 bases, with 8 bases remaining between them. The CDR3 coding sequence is TGTGCCAGCAGGGGCGGGGCAGATACGCAGTATTTT. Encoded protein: CASRGGADTQYF.

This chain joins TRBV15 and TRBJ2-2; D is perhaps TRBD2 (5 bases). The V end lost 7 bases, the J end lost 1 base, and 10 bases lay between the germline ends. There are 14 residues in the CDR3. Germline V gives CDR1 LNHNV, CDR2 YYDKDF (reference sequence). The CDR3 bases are TGTGCCACCAAAGGAGCGGTGAACACCGGGGAGCTGTTTTTT. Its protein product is CATKGAVNTGELFF.

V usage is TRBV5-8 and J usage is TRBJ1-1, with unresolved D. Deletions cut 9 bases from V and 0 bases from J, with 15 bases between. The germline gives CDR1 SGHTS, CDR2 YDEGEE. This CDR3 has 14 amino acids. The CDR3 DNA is TGTGCCACTTTCTTCCGGAGGATGAACACTGAAGCTTTCTTT. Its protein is CATFFRRMNTEAFF.

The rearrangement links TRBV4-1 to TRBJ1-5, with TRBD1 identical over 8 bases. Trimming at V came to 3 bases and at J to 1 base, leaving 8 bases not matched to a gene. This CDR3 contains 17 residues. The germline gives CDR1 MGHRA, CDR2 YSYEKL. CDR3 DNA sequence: TGCGCCAGCAGCCAGGGGGACAGGCGAGGGAGCAATCAGCCCCAGCATTTT. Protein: CASSQGDRRGSNQPQHF.

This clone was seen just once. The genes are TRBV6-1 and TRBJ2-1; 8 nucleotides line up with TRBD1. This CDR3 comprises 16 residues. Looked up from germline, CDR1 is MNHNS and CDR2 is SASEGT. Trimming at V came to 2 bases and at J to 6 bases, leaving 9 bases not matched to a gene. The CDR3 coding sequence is TGTGCCAGCAGTGAATTTGTCACAGGGGGGTTCAATGAGCAGTTCTTC. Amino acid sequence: CASSEFVTGGFNEQFF.

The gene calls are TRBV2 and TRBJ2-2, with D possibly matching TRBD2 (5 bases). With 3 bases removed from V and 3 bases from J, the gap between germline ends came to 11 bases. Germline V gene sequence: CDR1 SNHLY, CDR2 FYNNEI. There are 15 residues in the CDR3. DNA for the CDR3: TGTGCCAGCAGTGAGGAAGCGGCCGACACCGGGGAGCTGTTTTTT. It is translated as CASSEEAADTGELFF.

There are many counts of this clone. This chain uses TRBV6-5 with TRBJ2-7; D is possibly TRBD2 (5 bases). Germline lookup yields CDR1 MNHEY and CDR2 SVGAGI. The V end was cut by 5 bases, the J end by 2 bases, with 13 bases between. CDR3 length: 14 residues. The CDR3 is CASSSGSGAYEQYF. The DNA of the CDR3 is TGTGCCAGCAGTAGCGGATCCGGAGCCTACGAGCAGTACTTC.

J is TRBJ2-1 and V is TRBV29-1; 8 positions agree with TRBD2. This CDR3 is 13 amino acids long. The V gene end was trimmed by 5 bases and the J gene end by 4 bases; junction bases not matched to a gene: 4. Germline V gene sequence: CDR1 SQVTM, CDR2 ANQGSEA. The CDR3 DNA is TGCAGCGTTCGTCCGGGAGGGTACAATGAGCAGTTCTTC. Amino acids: CSVRPGGYNEQFF.

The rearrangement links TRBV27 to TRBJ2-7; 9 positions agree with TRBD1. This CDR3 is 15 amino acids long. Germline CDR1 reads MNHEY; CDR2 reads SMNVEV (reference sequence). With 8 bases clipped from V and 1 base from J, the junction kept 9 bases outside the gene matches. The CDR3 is CASGRDRGGSYEQYF. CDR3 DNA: TGTGCCAGCGGAAGAGACAGGGGGGGGTCCTACGAGCAGTACTTC.

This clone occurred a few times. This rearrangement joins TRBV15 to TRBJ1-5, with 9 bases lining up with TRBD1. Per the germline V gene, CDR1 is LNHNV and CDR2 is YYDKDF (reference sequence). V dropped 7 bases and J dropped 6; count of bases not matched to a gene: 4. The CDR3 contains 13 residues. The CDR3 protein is CATNTGGGQPQHF. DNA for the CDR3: TGTGCCACCAACACAGGGGGCGGTCAGCCCCAGCATTTT. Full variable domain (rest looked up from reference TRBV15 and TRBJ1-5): DAMVIQNPRYQVTQFGKPVTLSCSQTLNHNVMYWYQQKSSQAPKLLFHYYDKDFNNEADTPDNFQSRRPNTSFCFLDIRSPGLGDTAMYLCATNTGGGQPQHFGDGTRLSIL.

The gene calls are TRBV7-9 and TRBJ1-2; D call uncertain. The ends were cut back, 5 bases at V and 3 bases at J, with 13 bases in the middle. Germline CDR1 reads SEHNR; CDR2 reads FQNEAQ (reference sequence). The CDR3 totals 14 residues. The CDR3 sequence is CASSDNLLDYGYTF. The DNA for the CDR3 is TGTGCCAGCAGCGACAACCTCCTTGACTATGGCTACACCTTC.

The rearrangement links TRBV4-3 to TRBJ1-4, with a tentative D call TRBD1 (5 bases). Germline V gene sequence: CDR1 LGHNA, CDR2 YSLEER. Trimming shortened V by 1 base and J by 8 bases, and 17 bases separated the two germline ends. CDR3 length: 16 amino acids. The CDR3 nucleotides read TGCGCCAGCAGCCAAGCCCCGGGGGTATCGGGGGAAAAACTGTTTTTT. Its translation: CASSQAPGVSGEKLFF.

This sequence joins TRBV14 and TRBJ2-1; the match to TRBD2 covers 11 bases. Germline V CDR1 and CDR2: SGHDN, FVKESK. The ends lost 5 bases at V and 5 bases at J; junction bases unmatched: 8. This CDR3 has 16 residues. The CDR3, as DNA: TGTGCCAGCAGCATAGATAGCGGGAGGGAACACAATGAGCAGTTCTTC. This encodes CASSIDSGREHNEQFF.

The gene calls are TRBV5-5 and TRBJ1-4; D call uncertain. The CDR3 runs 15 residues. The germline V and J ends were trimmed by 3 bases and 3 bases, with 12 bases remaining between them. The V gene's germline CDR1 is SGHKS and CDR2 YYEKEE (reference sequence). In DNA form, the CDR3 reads TGTGCCAGCAGCTCGGGTTTTACGGCTAATGAAAAACTGTTTTTT. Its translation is CASSSGFTANEKLFF.

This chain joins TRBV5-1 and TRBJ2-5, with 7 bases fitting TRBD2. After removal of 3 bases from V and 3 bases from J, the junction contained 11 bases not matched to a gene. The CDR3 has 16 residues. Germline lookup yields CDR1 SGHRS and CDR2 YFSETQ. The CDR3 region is CASSSSWTRREETQYF. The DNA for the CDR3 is TGCGCCAGCAGCTCCTCTTGGACTAGAAGGGAAGAGACCCAGTACTTC.

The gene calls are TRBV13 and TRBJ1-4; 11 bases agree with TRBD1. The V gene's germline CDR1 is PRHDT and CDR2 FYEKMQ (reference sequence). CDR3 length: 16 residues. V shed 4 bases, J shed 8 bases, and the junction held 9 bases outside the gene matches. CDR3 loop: CASSYTWGTGGEKLFF. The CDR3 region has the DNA TGTGCCAGCAGCTACACATGGGGGACAGGGGGAGAAAAACTGTTTTTT. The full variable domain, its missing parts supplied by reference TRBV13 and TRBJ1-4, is AAGVIQSPRHLIKEKRETATLKCYPIPRHDTVYWYQQGPGQDPQFLISFYEKMQSDKGSIPDRFSAQQFSDYHSELNMSSLELGDSALYFCASSYTWGTGGEKLFFGSGTQLSVL.